The 15 T cell receptor beta chains in this list originate from one sample, sequenced in a study of Ad26.COV2.S vaccination and SARS-CoV-2 variants. Sequenced by immunoSEQ multiplex PCR; TCRdb stores in-frame clones only, minus some. The profile covers 440,000 or so clones, with roughly 90% appearing a single time and around 1.8% taken by the ten largest. Sample treatment: roughly 18 received Ad26.COV2.S at low or high dose, single or two shots; 5 received placebo; per-sample allocation not given. Samples were taken on day 63 after the first vaccine or placebo injection. The material was peripheral blood, obtained in a trial of Ad26.COV2.S vaccine versus placebo. Receptors were obtained from a person between 18 and 65 years old who received the Ad26.COV2.S COVID-19 vaccine or a placebo.

The CDR3, as DNA: TGCAGCGTTGGGGCGGGAACCCCCTACGAGCAGTACTTC. This gives the protein CSVGAGTPYEQYF. The chain links TRBV29-1 to TRBJ2-7, with D perhaps matching TRBD2 (6 bases). Trimming removed 4 bases from V and 2 bases from J, with 12 bases in between. Per germline, CDR1 SQVTM and CDR2 ANQGSEA. The CDR3 consists of 13 residues.

J is TRBJ2-2 and V is TRBV19, with a tentative D call TRBD2 (6 bases). This CDR3 spans 14 amino acids. From germline, CDR1 is LNHDA and CDR2 SQIVND (reference sequence). The ends were cut back, 6 bases at V and 1 base at J, with 9 bases in the middle. The CDR3 DNA reads TGTGCCAGTAGGCCGGGGGTGAACACCGGGGAGCTGTTTTTT. Translation gives CASRPGVNTGELFF.

The J gene is TRBJ2-1, the V gene TRBV29-1; D possibly uses TRBD1 or TRBD2 (5 bases each). Trimming cost V 4 bases and J 2 bases, with 9 bases left between them. Germline CDR1 SQVTM, CDR2 ANQGSEA. The CDR3 has 13 residues. Here the CDR3 reads CSVVGGPYNEQFF. The CDR3 DNA follows: TGCAGCGTTGTTGGGGGTCCCTACAATGAGCAGTTCTTC.

The V call is TRBV11-2, the J call TRBJ1-2; possible D gene TRBD1, 6 bases. Germline V lookup: CDR1 SGHAT, CDR2 FQNNGV. V was clipped by 4 bases and J by 6 bases, with 12 bases between them. There are 13 residues in the CDR3. CDR3 DNA sequence: TGTGCCAGCAGCTCCGTTAGGGGGAATGGCTACACCTTC. Translation: CASSSVRGNGYTF.

The chain recombines TRBV5-4 with TRBJ2-2; 8 bases line up with TRBD1. Germline loops: CDR1 SGHNT, CDR2 YYREEE (reference sequence). The CDR3 runs 15 residues. V dropped 0 bases and J dropped 5; count of bases not matched to a gene: 3. The CDR3 DNA reads TGTGCCAGCAGCTTGGGCAGGGGGCGGACCGGGGAGCTGTTTTTT. Protein product: CASSLGRGRTGELFF. The full variable domain, completed using reference TRBV5-4 and TRBJ2-2, is ETGVTQSPTHLIKTRGQQVTLRCSSQSGHNTVSWYQQALGQGPQFIFQYYREEENGRGNFPPRFSGLQFPNYSSELNVNALELDDSALYLCASSLGRGRTGELFFGEGSRLTVL.

The chain employs TRBV2 and TRBJ2-2; a weak D match, TRBD2 (6 bases). The CDR3 consists of 15 residues. Germline V CDR1 and CDR2: SNHLY, FYNNEI. Trimming cost V 5 bases and J 2 bases, with 12 bases left between them. The CDR3 nucleotides read TGTGCCAGCAGTCAACCGGGAGTTAACACCGGGGAGCTGTTTTTT. It encodes CASSQPGVNTGELFF.

CDR3 region: CASLGLRAGSGHNEQFF. Here the CDR3 DNA reads TGTGCCAGTCTAGGGCTCCGGGCGGGGAGTGGACACAATGAGCAGTTCTTC. This chain uses TRBV18 with TRBJ2-1; D perhaps matches TRBD2 (6 bases). Between the trimmed V and J ends, which lost 9 bases and 5 bases, there was a span of 26 bases. There are 17 residues in the CDR3. Per germline, CDR1 KGHSH and CDR2 LQKENI.

V is TRBV7-2 and J is TRBJ1-1; D possibly corresponds to TRBD1 (5 bases). Germline V gives CDR1 SGHTA, CDR2 FQGNSA. Trimming removed 6 bases at V and 1 base at J, with 12 bases between. The CDR3 has 14 amino acids. CDR3 region: CASSYDGANTEAFF. In DNA, the CDR3 is TGTGCCAGCAGTTATGACGGGGCGAACACTGAAGCTTTCTTT. The whole variable domain, filled in from reference TRBV7-2 and TRBJ1-1, reads GAGVSQSPSNKVTEKGKDVELRCDPISGHTALYWYRQSLGQGLEFLIYFQGNSAPDKSGLPSDRFSAERTGGSVSTLTIQRTQQEDSAVYLCASSYDGANTEAFFGQGTRLTVV.

This chain joins TRBV30 and TRBJ2-1; TRBD2 might be the D (6 bases). Germline values: CDR1 GTSNPN, CDR2 SVGIG (reference sequence). The length of the CDR3 is 14 residues. The V end lost 7 bases, the J end lost 3 bases, and 16 bases lay between the germline ends. CDR3 sequence: CAFERAFIYNEQFF. DNA for the CDR3: TGTGCCTTTGAGCGGGCCTTTATCTACAATGAGCAGTTCTTC.

The chain employs TRBV4-3 and TRBJ1-2, with TRBD1 matching over 10 bases. The germline CDR1 and CDR2 sequences are LGHNA and YSLEER. J lost 8 bases, V lost 0 bases, and 12 bases had no gene match. The CDR3 length is 17 residues. The CDR3 region is CASSQDWATGGRYGYTF. Written as DNA, the CDR3 is TGCGCCAGCAGCCAAGATTGGGCGACAGGGGGCAGGTACGGCTACACCTTC.

The chain combines TRBV3-1 (or the pseudogene TRBV3-2) with TRBJ1-5; TRBD1 agrees at 8 bases. The germline V gene has CDR1 LGHDT and CDR2 YNNKEL (reference sequence). The trim removed 4 bases at V and 6 bases at J, leaving 8 bases unmatched. This CDR3 is 15 amino acids long. The CDR3 DNA follows: TGTGCCAGCAGCCCCCGTGCAGGGGGCAGTCAGCCCCAGCATTTT. Its translation is CASSPRAGGSQPQHF.

This clone was detected only once. This chain joins TRBV20-1 and TRBJ2-2, with D perhaps TRBD1 (5 bases). The germline gives CDR1 DFQATT, CDR2 SNEGSKA (reference sequence). V lost 3 bases to trimming and J lost 0 bases, with 11 bases between them. The CDR3 length is 15 residues. The CDR3 bases are TGCAGTGCTAGTCGGGTGACAGCGAACACCGGGGAGCTGTTTTTT. As protein: CSASRVTANTGELFF.

The V gene is TRBV30, the J gene TRBJ1-2, with D hard to call. The CDR3 extends over 12 amino acids. Germline V gives CDR1 GTSNPN, CDR2 SVGIG (reference sequence). V lost 0 bases and J 5 bases, leaving 7 bases between the germline ends. The CDR3 here is CAWSVNIYGYTF. In nucleotides, the CDR3 is TGTGCCTGGAGTGTAAACATATATGGCTACACCTTC.

This clone was picked up a small number of times. The V call is TRBV2, the J call TRBJ1-5; no reliable D call. Germline lookup yields CDR1 SNHLY and CDR2 FYNNEI. Trimming left V 5 bases short and J 3 bases short, with 8 bases between. The CDR3 is made up of 13 amino acids. The CDR3 reads CASSSSSNQPQHF. The DNA for the CDR3 is TGTGCCAGCAGTTCGTCCTCCAATCAGCCCCAGCATTTT.

This clone was counted a single time. This chain uses TRBV6-5 with TRBJ2-7; D gene uncertain. Germline V lookup: CDR1 MNHEY, CDR2 SVGAGI. The CDR3 runs 14 residues. Trimming stripped 0 bases from V and 3 bases from J, with 9 bases between. The CDR3 bases are TGTGCCAGCAGTTACTCCCCGGAAATCTACGAGCAGTACTTC. Its translation is CASSYSPEIYEQYF.